Presented here are 31 T cell receptor beta chains from one specimen sequenced in a study of CD8 T cells in Susac syndrome. After extraction with the RNeasy kit, about 0.45 to 1 ug of the RNA was reverse transcribed using random hexamers. From the immunoSEQ multiplex PCR reads, TCRdb called clonotypes with MiXCR, one entry per CDR3 protein. The table includes approximately 110,000 distinct CDR3 sequences, over 85% detected once. The specimen sequenced was CD4+ T cells from PBMCs. Source of these receptors: a human donor in good health.

V gene TRBV25-1 combines with J gene TRBJ1-4; tentatively, D is TRBD1 (6 bases). CDR3 length: 15 amino acids. The germline CDR1 and CDR2 sequences are MGHDK and SYGVNS. V was cut by 6 bases and J by 4 bases, with 15 bases left in between. The CDR3, as DNA: TGTGCCAGCAGCCTGGGGGGGCTGGGTAATGAAAAACTGTTTTTT. Amino acids: CASSLGGLGNEKLFF.

The genes are TRBV5-1 and TRBJ2-7, with 11 positions matching TRBD1. The CDR3 runs to 14 residues. V was pared by 4 bases and J by 5 bases, with 5 bases of the junction left unmatched. CDR1 and CDR2 from the germline V gene are SGHRS and YFSETQ. The CDR3 nucleotides are TGCGCCAGCAGCACCGGGACAGGGGGTAACGAGCAGTACTTC. Translation: CASSTGTGGNEQYF. The entire variable domain, with the rest obtained from reference TRBV5-1 and TRBJ2-7, is as follows: KAGVTQTPRYLIKTRGQQVTLSCSPISGHRSVSWYQQTPGQGLQFLFEYFSETQRNKGNFPGRFSGRQFSNSRSEMNVSTLELGDSALYLCASSTGTGGNEQYFGPGTRLTVT.

The chain couples TRBV3-1 to TRBJ2-7; D ambiguous. This CDR3 has 11 amino acids. Trimming stripped 0 bases from V and 9 bases from J, with 6 bases between. CDR1 is LGHDT, CDR2 YNNKEL, per germline (reference sequence). The CDR3: CASSQDKAQYF. The DNA of the CDR3 is TGTGCCAGCAGCCAAGATAAGGCGCAGTACTTC.

The chain carries TRBV5-5 and TRBJ2-3, with 8 bases fitting TRBD2. V lost 3 bases, J lost 5 bases, and 8 bases stayed unmatched. This CDR3 contains 15 residues. Germline values: CDR1 SGHKS, CDR2 YYEKEE (reference sequence). CDR3 DNA sequence: TGTGCCAGCAGCTCACCCGGGACTAGGGAAGATACGCAGTATTTT. Its translation is CASSSPGTREDTQYF. Full variable domain (missing parts from reference TRBV5-5 and TRBJ2-3): DAGVTQSPTHLIKTRGQQVTLRCSPISGHKSVSWYQQVLGQGPQFIFQYYEKEERGRGNFPDRFSARQFPNYSSELNVNALLLGDSALYLCASSSPGTREDTQYFGPGTRLTVL.

The V and J genes are TRBV7-9 and TRBJ2-3; possible D gene TRBD2, 7 bases. This CDR3 is built from 15 residues. Trimming removed 3 bases from V and 3 bases from J, with 13 bases in between. The germline V gene has CDR1 SEHNR and CDR2 FQNEAQ (reference sequence). The CDR3 region is CASSFLAGATDTQYF. CDR3 nucleotide sequence: TGTGCCAGCAGCTTTTTGGCGGGGGCGACAGATACGCAGTATTTT.

This chain joins TRBV5-1 and TRBJ2-5; 8 bases fit TRBD1. CDR1 SGHRS and CDR2 YFSETQ come from the germline V gene. V was clipped by 4 bases and J by 1 base; unmatched bases: 3. This CDR3 comprises 14 residues. CDR3 DNA: TGCGCCAGCAGCCCCGGGACAGGCCAAGAGACCCAGTACTTC. It codes for CASSPGTGQETQYF. The whole variable domain, filled in from reference TRBV5-1 and TRBJ2-5, reads KAGVTQTPRYLIKTRGQQVTLSCSPISGHRSVSWYQQTPGQGLQFLFEYFSETQRNKGNFPGRFSGRQFSNSRSEMNVSTLELGDSALYLCASSPGTGQETQYFGPGTRLLVL.

The chain uses TRBV2 and TRBJ2-5; 7 nucleotides line up with TRBD1. This CDR3 region has 14 residues. In germline, CDR1 is SNHLY, CDR2 FYNNEI. J lost 4 bases, V lost 0 bases, and 2 bases had no gene match. The DNA for the CDR3 is TGTGCCAGCAGTGAAGCGACAGGGTCAGAGACCCAGTACTTC. It specifies CASSEATGSETQYF. Looking up the rest from reference TRBV2 and TRBJ2-5 gives the full variable domain: EPEVTQTPSHQVTQMGQEVILRCVPISNHLYFYWYRQILGQKVEFLVSFYNNEISEKSEIFDDQFSVERPDGSNFTLKIRSTKLEDSAMYFCASSEATGSETQYFGPGTRLLVL.

The chain is built from TRBV3-1 and TRBJ1-1, with 9 bases lining up with TRBD1. This CDR3 is built from 14 residues. The V gene's germline CDR1 is LGHDT and CDR2 YNNKEL (reference sequence). After removal of 4 bases from V and 12 bases from J, the junction contained 12 bases not matched to a gene. CDR3 coding DNA: TGTGCCAGCAGCCCCCGCGGGACAGGGACGTCGTCTTTCTTT. Protein sequence: CASSPRGTGTSSFF.

This chain joins TRBV5-1 and TRBJ2-3; 13 nucleotides match TRBD2. With V trimmed by 0 bases and J by 8 bases, 6 bases remained unmatched. CDR1 and CDR2 from the germline V gene are SGHRS and YFSETQ. This CDR3 comprises 16 residues. The CDR3 protein is CASSLDGLAGVSTQYF. The CDR3 region has the DNA TGCGCCAGCAGCTTGGACGGACTAGCGGGAGTAAGTACGCAGTATTTT.

The chain recombines TRBV6-6 with TRBJ1-3; D is uncertain. This CDR3 is built from 12 residues. V lost 2 bases, J lost 4 bases, and 3 bases lay in between. CDR1 MNHNY and CDR2 SVGAGI come from the germline V gene (reference sequence). In DNA, the CDR3 is TGTGCCAGCAGTTACGCCGGAAACACCATATATTTT. Residues: CASSYAGNTIYF.

The V and J genes are TRBV7-2 and TRBJ2-3; maybe TRBD2 (6 bases). Germline values: CDR1 SGHTA, CDR2 FQGNSA. CDR3 size: 16 residues. The ends were cut back, 2 bases at V and 0 bases at J, with 12 bases in the middle. The CDR3 nucleotides read TGTGCCAGCAGCTTAATGAGCGGGTTTAGCACAGATACGCAGTATTTT. This sequence encodes CASSLMSGFSTDTQYF.

This clonotype was counted a single time. V and J are TRBV10-3 and TRBJ2-1; perhaps TRBD2 as D (6 bases). CDR3 size: 12 residues. V lost 10 bases, J lost 12 bases, and 19 bases lay in between. Germline-derived CDR1 and CDR2 are ENHRY and SYGVKD. This CDR3 reads CATRIVGLRQFF. CDR3 nucleotide sequence: TGTGCCACAAGGATCGTGGGACTGAGGCAGTTCTTC.

The chain has TRBV5-1 and TRBJ1-1; tentative D call: TRBD1 (5 bases). V shed 5 bases and J shed 3 bases, with 11 bases lying between them. CDR3 length: 13 residues. The germline gives CDR1 SGHRS, CDR2 YFSETQ. The CDR3 bases are TGCGCCAGCAGTCGGGACTACGACACTGAAGCTTTCTTT. Translation gives CASSRDYDTEAFF.

The rearrangement links TRBV7-9 to TRBJ1-1; D might be TRBD1 (5 bases). V shed 0 bases and J shed 4 bases, with 15 bases lying between them. The germline gives CDR1 SEHNR, CDR2 FQNEAQ (reference sequence). This CDR3 comprises 16 residues. CDR3 region: CASSLARDRGFTEAFF. The CDR3 nucleotides are TGTGCCAGCAGCTTAGCGAGAGACAGAGGCTTCACTGAAGCTTTCTTT.

The genes are TRBV7-9 and TRBJ2-7; 8 bases line up with TRBD1. This CDR3 region has 13 residues. Germline-derived CDR1 and CDR2 are SEHNR and FQNEAQ (reference sequence). After removal of 5 bases from V and 9 bases from J, the junction contained 9 bases not matched to a gene. The DNA for the CDR3 is TGTGCCAGCAGCCCTGGACAGGGAAGAAGGCAGTACTTC. This translates into CASSPGQGRRQYF. Looking up the rest from reference TRBV7-9 and TRBJ2-7 gives the full variable domain: DTGVSQNPRHKITKRGQNVTFRCDPISEHNRLYWYRQTLGQGPEFLTYFQNEAQLEKSRLLSDRFSAERPKGSFSTLEIQRTEQGDSAMYLCASSPGQGRRQYFGPGTRLTVT.

This chain connects TRBV6-2 or TRBV6-3 to TRBJ1-1; D is uncertain. V dropped 2 bases and J dropped 0 bases, with 7 bases sitting between them. CDR3 size: 14 residues. Germline CDR1 and CDR2: MNHEY and SVGEGT. CDR3 amino acids: CASSYKALNTEAFF. The CDR3 DNA reads as TGTGCCAGCAGTTACAAGGCATTGAACACTGAAGCTTTCTTT.

The chain carries TRBV16 and TRBJ1-1; possibly TRBD1 for D (5 bases). Trimming shortened V by 1 base and J by 3 bases, and 15 bases separated the two germline ends. The CDR3 has 16 residues. In germline, CDR1 is KGHSY, CDR2 FQNENV. The CDR3 DNA reads TGTGCCAGCAGCCAATTGGGTAGGAAGGGGCACACTGAAGCTTTCTTT. This translates into CASSQLGRKGHTEAFF.

In nucleotides, the CDR3 is TGCAGTGCTAGAGATCTCTCTGGAAACACCATATATTTT. Amino acid sequence: CSARDLSGNTIYF. The rearrangement links TRBV20-1 to TRBJ1-3; D gene uncertain. Trimming removed 0 bases at V and 0 bases at J, with 3 bases between. From germline, CDR1 is DFQATT and CDR2 SNEGSKA (reference sequence). The CDR3 sequence is 13 residues long.

This sequence joins TRBV27 and TRBJ1-5; D is undetermined. V was clipped by 2 bases and J by 4 bases, with 9 bases between them. CDR3 length: 14 residues. From germline, CDR1 is MNHEY and CDR2 SMNVEV (reference sequence). DNA of the CDR3: TGTGCCAGCAGTTTAAGGTCGACAAATCAGCCCCAGCATTTT. Translation: CASSLRSTNQPQHF.

In this sample, this clonotype turned up once. The chain joins TRBV7-2 to TRBJ1-2; TRBD1 matches at 8 bases. Looked up from germline, CDR1 is SGHTA and CDR2 is FQGNSA. CDR3 length: 15 amino acids. The junction had 11 bases not matched to a gene; V was cut back by 5 bases and J by 6 bases. CDR3 sequence: CASSSHRGIQDGYTF. The CDR3 region has the DNA TGTGCCAGCAGCAGTCACAGGGGGATACAGGATGGCTACACCTTC.

The chain has TRBV12-5 and TRBJ1-1; D is possibly TRBD1 (5 bases). CDR1 is LGHNT and CDR2 is FRNRAP in the germline V gene. Between the trimmed V and J ends, which lost 10 bases and 1 base, there was a span of 13 bases. The CDR3 totals 13 residues. CDR3 sequence (DNA): TGTGCTATCCGAGGGAGGGGGAACACTGAAGCTTTCTTT. This encodes CAIRGRGNTEAFF.

The chain combines TRBV5-4 with TRBJ2-5; D perhaps matches TRBD2 (6 bases). CDR1 SGHNT and CDR2 YYREEE come from the germline V gene (reference sequence). With 4 bases removed from V and 3 bases from J, the gap between germline ends came to 13 bases. The CDR3 runs 14 residues. The CDR3 sequence: CASSQPGSEETQYF. Here the CDR3 DNA reads TGTGCCAGCAGCCAACCCGGGAGTGAAGAGACCCAGTACTTC.

J is TRBJ2-5 and V is TRBV29-1, with 11 bases that match TRBD2. This CDR3 is 13 amino acids long. Trimming removed 7 bases from V and 4 bases from J; junction bases left unmatched: 5. CDR1 and CDR2 (germline): SQVTM, ANQGSEA. The CDR3 sequence is CSGASGRRETQYF. The CDR3 DNA sequence: TGCAGCGGGGCTAGCGGGAGGCGAGAGACCCAGTACTTC.

This clonotype was counted once. The rearrangement links TRBV2 to TRBJ2-5, with TRBD2 as a possible D gene (7 bases). The V gene's germline CDR1 is SNHLY and CDR2 FYNNEI. V lost 6 bases to trimming and J lost 5 bases, with 22 bases between them. CDR3 length equals 16 residues. The CDR3 spells CASRKGEGVKGETQYF. CDR3 in DNA: TGTGCCAGCAGGAAGGGGGAGGGAGTTAAGGGGGAGACCCAGTACTTC. Supplemented by reference TRBV2 and TRBJ2-5, the full variable domain reads EPEVTQTPSHQVTQMGQEVILRCVPISNHLYFYWYRQILGQKVEFLVSFYNNEISEKSEIFDDQFSVERPDGSNFTLKIRSTKLEDSAMYFCASRKGEGVKGETQYFGPGTRLLVL.

This clonotype was observed a handful of times. J is TRBJ2-3 and V is TRBV5-5; D might be TRBD2 (6 bases). The CDR3 runs to 14 residues. In germline, CDR1 is SGHKS, CDR2 YYEKEE (reference sequence). V was pared by 4 bases and J by 0 bases, with 9 bases between. This CDR3 is CASSPGTSTDTQYF. In nucleotides, the CDR3 is TGTGCCAGCAGCCCCGGGACTAGCACAGATACGCAGTATTTT.

The V call is TRBV29-1, the J call TRBJ2-6; tentative D call: TRBD1 (7 bases). The ends were cut back, 3 bases at V and 2 bases at J, with 11 bases in the middle. Germline values: CDR1 SQVTM, CDR2 ANQGSEA. The CDR3 has 15 residues. CDR3 amino acids: CSVDQGGPGANVLTF. The CDR3 region has the DNA TGCAGCGTTGACCAGGGGGGACCTGGGGCCAACGTCCTGACTTTC.

The gene calls are TRBV2 and TRBJ2-4; D is unresolved. The CDR3 sequence is 11 residues long. Germline lookup yields CDR1 SNHLY and CDR2 FYNNEI. Trimming took off 2 bases at V and 7 bases at J, with 3 bases between the two ends. The CDR3 DNA sequence: TGTGCCAGCAGTGAAAGGAACATTCAGTACTTC. Its protein product is CASSERNIQYF.

The V and J genes are TRBV27 and TRBJ2-7; D is perhaps TRBD1 or TRBD2 (5 bases each). The CDR3 covers 15 residues. CDR1 and CDR2 from the germline V gene are MNHEY and SMNVEV (reference sequence). V gave up 3 bases and J gave up 4 bases, with 16 bases separating them. The CDR3 is CASSFKPGPEYEQYF. CDR3 in DNA: TGTGCCAGCAGTTTTAAACCGGGACCGGAATACGAGCAGTACTTC.

The V and J genes are TRBV23-1 and TRBJ1-5; TRBD1 matches 7 bases. TRBV23-1 is identified as an open reading frame with a role that is uncertain. The J segment lost 3 bases and the V segment lost 2 bases, leaving 4 bases of the junction unmatched. CDR3 length: 15 residues. The CDR3 region is CASSQRDSFNQPQHF. In DNA form, the CDR3 reads TGCGCCAGCAGTCAACGGGACAGTTTCAATCAGCCCCAGCATTTT.

This clonotype has a single count. The chain employs TRBV6-1 and TRBJ2-5; D might be TRBD2 (6 bases). Germline V CDR1 and CDR2: MNHNS, SASEGT. Trimming pared 9 bases from V and 4 bases from J, leaving 18 bases between. This CDR3 comprises 14 residues. The CDR3 sequence: CARSSGAAGETQYF. In DNA, the CDR3 is TGTGCCAGATCCTCTGGCGCAGCGGGAGAGACCCAGTACTTC.

V and J are TRBV20-1 and TRBJ1-3; 8 nucleotides match TRBD1. This CDR3 has 13 residues. The germline V gene has CDR1 DFQATT and CDR2 SNEGSKA (reference sequence). V gave up 6 bases and J gave up 3 bases; unmatched junction bases: 4. CDR3 sequence reads: CSAHRGGGNTIYF. The CDR3 DNA is TGCAGTGCCCACAGGGGGGGTGGAAACACCATATATTTT.